This T cell receptor beta chain originates from a study of spatial heterogeneity in lung cancer. TCRdb processed the 5' RACE reads anew with MiXCR; each CDR3 protein has one entry. Of roughly 560 distinct CDR3 sequences in the sample, roughly a third were seen once. With regard to this clonotype: Found in a library prepared for alpha chains, this beta chain is an off-target read, and its abundance has little meaning.

Germline V gives CDR1 KGHDR, CDR2 SFDVKD. CDR3 length: 12 residues. V dropped 4 bases and J dropped 2 bases, with 3 bases sitting between them. Time point in this sample: sample taken at primary tumor resection. Material: normal lung tissue next to the tumor, obtained at surgery. This sequence originates from a male donor with early-stage non-small cell lung cancer. The chain links TRBV24-1 to TRBJ2-3; D uncertain. CDR3 DNA sequence: TGTGCCACCAGTGACAACACAGATACGCAGTATTTT. Protein product: CATSDNTDTQYF.